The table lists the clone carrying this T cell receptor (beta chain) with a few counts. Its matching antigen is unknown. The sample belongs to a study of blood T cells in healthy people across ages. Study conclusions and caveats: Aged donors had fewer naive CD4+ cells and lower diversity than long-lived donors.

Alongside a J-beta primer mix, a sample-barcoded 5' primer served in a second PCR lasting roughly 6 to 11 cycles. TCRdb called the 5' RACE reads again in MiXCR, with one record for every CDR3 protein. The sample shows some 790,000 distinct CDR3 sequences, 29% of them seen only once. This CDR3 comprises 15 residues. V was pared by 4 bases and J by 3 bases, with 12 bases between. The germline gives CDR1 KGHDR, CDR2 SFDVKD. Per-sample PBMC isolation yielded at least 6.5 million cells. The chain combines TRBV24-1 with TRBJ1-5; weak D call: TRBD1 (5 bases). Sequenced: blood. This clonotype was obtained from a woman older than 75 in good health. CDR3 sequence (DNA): TGTGCCACCAGTGACGCCGACAGCGACAATCAGCCCCAGCATTTT. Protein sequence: CATSDADSDNQPQHF.